The 32 T cell receptor beta chains presented below share a single source sample, sequenced in a study of molecular identifiers for immune sequencing clone quantification. Each CDR3 protein is one row after TCRdb ran MiXCR on the PCR reads. The sample has about 300,000 distinct CDR3 sequences; roughly 23% are singletons. Material for sequencing was naive CD8+ T cells from blood, with Jurkat cell RNA spiked in. Subset here: FACS-sorted CD8+CD4-CCR7+CD45RA+ naive T cells. The receptor source for this set is a human donor in good health. Some libraries in this study had Jurkat cell RNA spiked in.

In its sample, this clonotype was seen many times. The chain joins TRBV7-6 to TRBJ2-7; D gene unclear. The germline gives CDR1 SGHVS, CDR2 FNYEAQ. This CDR3 has 13 amino acids. V lost 5 bases to trimming and J lost 5 bases, with 13 bases between them. In nucleotides, the CDR3 is TGTGCCAGCAGCCCACTGGGCAGCAACGAGCAGTACTTC. Residues: CASSPLGSNEQYF.

Points on this clonotype: A much larger clone differs by one base, so this may be a read error. J is TRBJ2-1 and V is TRBV7-2, with 12 nucleotides matching TRBD2. Germline V lookup: CDR1 SGHTA, CDR2 FQGNSA. The trim removed 4 bases at V and 1 base at J, leaving 14 bases unmatched. CDR3 length equals 20 residues. The CDR3 spells CASSSGLAGGPLSSYNEQFF. CDR3 in DNA: TGTGCCAGCAGCTCGGGGCTAGCGGGGGGGCCCCTTAGTTCCTACAATGAGCAGTTCTTC.

V usage is TRBV14 and J usage is TRBJ2-5, with TRBD2 as a possible D gene (6 bases). Deletions cut 4 bases from V and 3 bases from J, with 15 bases between. Germline assignment: CDR1 SGHDN and CDR2 FVKESK. The CDR3 loop spans 15 amino acids. The CDR3, as DNA: TGTGCCAGCAGCCCTCTTCTTACGGGGGAAGAGACCCAGTACTTC. Protein: CASSPLLTGEETQYF.

The sample holds many counts of this clonotype. The V call is TRBV28, the J call TRBJ1-5, with 8 bases that match TRBD1. J gave up 6 bases and V 0 bases, and 4 bases lay outside the gene matches. The germline V gene has CDR1 MDHEN and CDR2 SYDVKM. This CDR3 comprises 15 residues. The CDR3 loop reads CASSLWQGASQPQHF. In DNA, the CDR3 is TGTGCCAGCAGTTTATGGCAGGGGGCCAGTCAGCCCCAGCATTTT.

In this sample, this clonotype turned up many times. CDR3 sequence (DNA): TGTGCCAGCCGGGACACCGCCTCCTACGAGCAGTACTTC. It codes for CASRDTASYEQYF. The chain has TRBV28 and TRBJ2-7; D might be TRBD1 (6 bases). The V gene's germline CDR1 is MDHEN and CDR2 SYDVKM. The CDR3 covers 13 residues. Trimming shortened V by 8 bases and J by 0 bases, and 11 bases separated the two germline ends.

Concerning this clonotype itself: The junction shows a germline mismatch at one end, possibly a read error. V and J are TRBV4-3 and TRBJ2-7, with D tentatively TRBD1 or TRBD2 (6 bases each). The V gene's germline CDR1 is LGHNA and CDR2 YSLEER. The length of the CDR3 is 16 residues. CDR3 nucleotide sequence: TGCGCCGGCAGCCCAGGTTCGTTGGGGGGCCGAGGCAAGCAGTACTTC. This encodes CAGSPGSLGGRGKQYF.

In regard to this clonotype: This CDR3 fails to terminate in the conserved phenylalanine or tryptophan, so it likely reflects a read error. The limits of the CDR3 on the DNA are not certain, so only TCRdb's listed CDR3 is given. The rearrangement uses TRBV20-1 and TRBJ2-5; TRBD2 was called by the table and not checked on the DNA. The CDR3 sequence runs 15 residues, both termini included. CDR1 and CDR2 (germline): DFQATT, SNEGSKA (reference sequence). CDR3 residues: CSARDLSSGGETQHI.

The rearrangement links TRBV2 to TRBJ2-7; 8 bases map to TRBD2. The CDR3 length is 14 residues. Germline V gives CDR1 SNHLY, CDR2 FYNNEI. Trimming removed 2 bases from V and 3 bases from J; junction bases left unmatched: 3. The CDR3 reads CASSEFAGGYEQYF. The CDR3 region has the DNA TGTGCCAGCAGTGAATTCGCGGGGGGCTACGAGCAGTACTTC. Full variable domain (outside the CDR3, taken from reference TRBV2 and TRBJ2-7): EPEVTQTPSHQVTQMGQEVILRCVPISNHLYFYWYRQILGQKVEFLVSFYNNEISEKSEIFDDQFSVERPDGSNFTLKIRSTKLEDSAMYFCASSEFAGGYEQYFGPGTRLTVT.

This clonotype was counted ten times or more. V usage is TRBV4-1 and J usage is TRBJ2-3; D perhaps matches TRBD1 (5 bases). Trimming pared 4 bases from V and 6 bases from J, leaving 8 bases between. The length of the CDR3 is 12 residues. Germline loops: CDR1 MGHRA, CDR2 YSYEKL. CDR3 sequence: CASSRGPDTQYF. CDR3 in DNA: TGCGCCAGCAGCCGGGGCCCTGATACGCAGTATTTT.

This clonotype has a count of ten or more. The chain has TRBV9 and TRBJ2-5, with D uncertain. Trimming took 0 bases from V and 1 from J, leaving 7 bases between them. This CDR3 has 14 residues. Germline lookup yields CDR1 SGDLS and CDR2 YYNGEE. The DNA for the CDR3 is TGTGCCAGCAGCGTAGGCCAGACCCAAGAGACCCAGTACTTC. It translates to CASSVGQTQETQYF.

This clonotype was detected ten times or more. This chain uses TRBV12-3 or TRBV12-4 with TRBJ2-3; 7 positions agree with TRBD2. J was trimmed by 3 bases and V by 6 bases; bases with no gene match: 15. There are 17 residues in the CDR3. CDR3 nucleotides: TGTGCCAGCAGCCCCCTTTCTGGGCGCGGGGGTACAGATACGCAGTATTTT. Protein sequence: CASSPLSGRGGTDTQYF.

In its sample, this clonotype was seen many times. The genes are TRBV7-9 and TRBJ1-1, with D uncertain. Per germline, CDR1 SEHNR and CDR2 FQNEAQ (reference sequence). The V end lost 1 base, the J end lost 1 base, and 7 bases lay between the germline ends. The CDR3 length is 14 residues. CDR3 bases: TGTGCCAGCAGCTTAGTTTTTGCGAACACTGAAGCTTTCTTT. Encoded protein: CASSLVFANTEAFF.

About this clonotype itself: An end of the junction differs from the germline gene, which may be a read error. The V and J genes are TRBV6-2 or TRBV6-3 and TRBJ1-5; TRBD1 matches 7 bases. The CDR3 is made up of 18 amino acids. Germline CDR1 and CDR2: MNHEY and SVGEGT. As DNA, the CDR3 is TGTGCCAGCAGTTACCCCACAGGGGAAGTCTTTAGCAATCAGCCCCTGCATTTT. This codes for CASSYPTGEVFSNQPLHF.

This clonotype was recorded at least ten times. The chain has TRBV6-2 or TRBV6-3 and TRBJ1-5; TRBD1 matches 7 bases. Trimming at V came to 6 bases and at J to 7 bases, leaving 12 bases not matched to a gene. This CDR3 contains 15 residues. Germline V lookup: CDR1 MNHEY, CDR2 SVGEGT. In DNA, the CDR3 is TGTGCCAGCAGCTTACAGGGGATTTCCGTGCAGCCCCAGCATTTT. Translated: CASSLQGISVQPQHF.

In this sample, this clonotype turned up many times. V usage is TRBV11-2 and J usage is TRBJ2-1; possible D gene TRBD1, 6 bases. This CDR3 contains 15 residues. V was pared by 5 bases and J by 4 bases, with 15 bases between. Looked up from germline, CDR1 is SGHAT and CDR2 is FQNNGV. As DNA, the CDR3 is TGTGCCAGCAGCCCCAGGGGAGCGGCTTACAATGAGCAGTTCTTC. Its protein product is CASSPRGAAYNEQFF. The variable domain in full, completed from reference TRBV11-2 and TRBJ2-1, reads EAGVAQSPRYKIIEKRQSVAFWCNPISGHATLYWYQQILGQGPKLLIQFQNNGVVDDSQLPKDRFSAERLKGVDSTLKIQPAKLEDSAVYLCASSPRGAAYNEQFFGPGTRLTVL.

A remark on this clonotype: This may be a read error: a much more frequent sequence differs by one nucleotide. The CDR3 here is CASSLSMDSGEKLSF. Written as DNA, the CDR3 is TGCGCCAGCAGCTTGAGCATGGACTCTGGTGAAAAACTGTCTTTT. The rearrangement uses TRBV5-1 and TRBJ1-4, with unresolved D. The germline gives CDR1 SGHRS, CDR2 YFSETQ. The CDR3 sequence is 15 residues long.

This clonotype was seen repeatedly, ten times or more. This CDR3 is CASKEGQHYEQYF. The CDR3 region has the DNA TGTGCCAGCAAAGAGGGACAGCACTACGAGCAGTACTTC. The rearrangement uses TRBV3-1 and TRBJ2-7; the match to TRBD1 covers 7 bases. Per germline, CDR1 LGHDT and CDR2 YNNKEL (reference sequence). The CDR3 covers 13 residues. Trimming cost V 7 bases and J 3 bases; bases outside gene matches: 6.

This clonotype has ten or more counts. The chain joins TRBV20-1 to TRBJ2-5; no clear D. V was shortened by 5 bases and J by 13 bases, with 20 bases between the two germline ends. Germline CDR1 is DFQATT and CDR2 is SNEGSKA (reference sequence). The CDR3 covers 12 residues. The chain's CDR3 is CSAGLPMSPPYF. The CDR3 region has the DNA TGCAGTGCTGGTCTTCCTATGAGCCCGCCGTACTTC.

This clonotype was picked up many times. This chain joins TRBV21-1 and TRBJ1-1; the table's D call, TRBD1, was not checked against the DNA. TRBV21-1 is labeled a pseudogene. The CDR3 extends over 18 amino acids. The CDR3 here is CASSKGGGGQENNTEAFF. The CDR3, as DNA: TGTGCCAGCAGCAAAGGAGGGGGGGGACAGGAGAATAACACTGAAGCTTTCTTT.

This clonotype was observed many times. The rearrangement uses TRBV20-1 and TRBJ2-7, with 7 bases that match TRBD2. The CDR3 length is 15 residues. The V and J ends lost 1 base and 0 bases, in that order; junction bases with no gene match: 6. Germline V lookup: CDR1 DFQATT, CDR2 SNEGSKA (reference sequence). The CDR3 DNA follows: TGCAGTGCTAGAGTCGGCGGGAGTAGCTCCTACGAGCAGTACTTC. Encoded protein: CSARVGGSSSYEQYF.

The rearrangement links TRBV7-9 to TRBJ2-7; tentatively, D is TRBD1 or TRBD2 (5 bases each). Looked up from germline, CDR1 is SEHNR and CDR2 is FQNEAQ (reference sequence). CDR3 size: 15 residues. Deletions cut 5 bases from V and 0 bases from J, with 14 bases between. CDR3 residues: CASSPRDPSSYEQYF. CDR3 sequence (DNA): TGTGCCAGCAGCCCCCGGGACCCGAGCTCCTACGAGCAGTACTTC.

This clonotype was found many times. The chain recombines TRBV29-1 with TRBJ2-1; 12 bases map to TRBD2. The germline CDR1 and CDR2 sequences are SQVTM and ANQGSEA. V was pared by 0 bases and J by 7 bases, with 19 bases of the junction left unmatched. The CDR3 has 20 residues. The CDR3 DNA sequence: TGCAGCGTTGAAGATCGACGACTAGCGGGAGTGGGGGTAGCATTAAATGAGCAGTTCTTC. It encodes CSVEDRRLAGVGVALNEQFF.

This clonotype was seen at least ten times. The chain uses TRBV12-3 or TRBV12-4 and TRBJ2-7, with a weak D call TRBD1 (6 bases). The V end lost 3 bases, the J end lost 2 bases, and 11 bases lay between the germline ends. CDR3 length equals 14 residues. CDR3 DNA: TGTGCCAGCAGTTTCGGCAGGGGAGCCTACGAGCAGTACTTC. Translating it yields CASSFGRGAYEQYF.

The chain is built from TRBV14 and TRBJ2-7; 7 nucleotides align to TRBD2. Germline V CDR1 and CDR2: SGHDN, FVKESK. Trimming took 2 bases from V and 4 from J; bases not matched to a gene: 5. CDR3 length equals 14 residues. The CDR3 DNA is TGTGCCAGCAGCCAATGGGAGGGTTTGTACGAGCAGTACTTC. Its translation is CASSQWEGLYEQYF.

This clonotype was found once. Given a much more abundant clone one base away, this may be a read error. This chain joins TRBV2 and TRBJ2-2; either TRBD1 or TRBD2 may fit D (6 bases each). CDR1 is SNHLY and CDR2 is FYNNEI in the germline V gene. The CDR3 is 12 residues long. CDR3 residues: CAGSQGGRELFF. CDR3 in DNA: TGTGCCGGCAGCCAAGGGGGGCGAGAGCTGTTTTTT.

The chain is built from TRBV7-9 and TRBJ2-7, with D tentatively TRBD1 (6 bases). Trimming removed 5 bases at V and 2 bases at J, with 19 bases between. Germline values: CDR1 SEHNR, CDR2 FQNEAQ (reference sequence). The CDR3 consists of 16 residues. CDR3 amino acids: CASSTPQDSRAYEQYF. CDR3 nucleotides: TGTGCCAGCAGCACTCCTCAGGACAGTAGGGCCTACGAGCAGTACTTC.

In the case of this clonotype: This sequence may be a read error, since a much larger clone differs from it by one base. This chain uses TRBV6-5 with TRBJ2-1, with 7 bases fitting TRBD2. In germline, CDR1 is MNHEY, CDR2 SVGAGI. The CDR3 consists of 15 residues. The CDR3 loop is CASSYSKALAYERFF. DNA for the CDR3: TGTGCCAGCAGTTACTCGAAGGCACTAGCGTATGAGCGGTTCTTC.

Worth noting for this clonotype: A much larger clone differs by one base, so this may be a read error. The chain has TRBV20-1 and TRBJ1-1; D gene ambiguous. CDR1 is DFQATT and CDR2 is SNEGSKA in the germline V gene (reference sequence). The CDR3 totals 13 residues. Trimming took off 4 bases at V and 0 bases at J, with 9 bases between the two ends. The CDR3 loop is CSAKRRMNTEAFF. For the CDR3, the DNA is TGCAGTGCTAAAAGGAGAATGAACACTGAAGCTTTCTTT.

This clonotype was detected many times. CDR3 in DNA: TGCAGCGCCGGGGAGGGGATGGCAAAAAACATTCAGTACTTC. Its protein product is CSAGEGMAKNIQYF. The V and J genes are TRBV29-1 and TRBJ2-4, with 7 nucleotides matching TRBD2. After removal of 7 bases from V and 4 bases from J, the junction contained 10 bases not matched to a gene. Per germline, CDR1 SQVTM and CDR2 ANQGSEA. CDR3 size: 14 residues.

This clonotype was observed a few times. The rearrangement links TRBV19 to TRBJ2-5; D gene uncertain. Trimming cost V 4 bases and J 2 bases, with 17 bases left between them. Germline values: CDR1 LNHDA, CDR2 SQIVND (reference sequence). The CDR3 runs 16 residues. The CDR3 spells CASSRNPSAGQETQYF. In DNA, the CDR3 is TGTGCCAGTAGTAGAAACCCCTCAGCCGGGCAAGAGACCCAGTACTTC.

This clonotype was picked up many times. The gene calls are TRBV9 and TRBJ2-3, with D perhaps TRBD2 (6 bases). Germline CDR1 and CDR2: SGDLS and YYNGEE. Between the trimmed V and J ends, which lost 4 bases and 4 bases, there was a span of 10 bases. The CDR3 sequence is 13 residues long. Here the CDR3 DNA reads TGTGCCAGCAGCAGGGGCGGGGCAGATACGCAGTATTTT. Translated, it gives CASSRGGADTQYF. The variable domain in full, with the rest retrieved from reference TRBV9 and TRBJ2-3, is DSGVTQTPKHLITATGQRVTLRCSPRSGDLSVYWYQQSLDQGLQFLIQYYNGEERAKGNILERFSAQQFPDLHSELNLSSLELGDSALYFCASSRGGADTQYFGPGTRLTVL.

This clonotype has ten or more counts. This chain links TRBV19 with TRBJ2-1; 11 positions agree with TRBD2. Germline values: CDR1 LNHDA, CDR2 SQIVND (reference sequence). With 1 base clipped from V and 9 bases from J, the junction kept 5 bases outside the gene matches. This CDR3 region has 15 residues. CDR3 nucleotides: TGTGCCAGTAGTATAGCACTAGCGGGAGTTGGTGAGCAGTTCTTC. This translates into CASSIALAGVGEQFF.